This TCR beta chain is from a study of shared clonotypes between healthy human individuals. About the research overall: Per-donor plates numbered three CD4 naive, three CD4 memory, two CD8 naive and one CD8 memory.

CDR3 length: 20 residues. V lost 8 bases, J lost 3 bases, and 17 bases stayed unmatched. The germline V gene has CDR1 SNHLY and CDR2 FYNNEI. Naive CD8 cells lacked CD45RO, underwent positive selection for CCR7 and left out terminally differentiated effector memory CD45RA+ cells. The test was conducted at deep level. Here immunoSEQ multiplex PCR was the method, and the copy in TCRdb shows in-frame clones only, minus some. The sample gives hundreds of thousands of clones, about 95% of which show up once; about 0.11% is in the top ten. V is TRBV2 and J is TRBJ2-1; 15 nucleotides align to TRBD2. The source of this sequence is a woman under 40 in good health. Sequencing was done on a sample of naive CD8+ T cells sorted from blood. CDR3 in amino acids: CASAGGPGLAGGTVYNEQFF. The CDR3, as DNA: TGTGCCAGCGCCGGGGGGCCGGGACTAGCGGGAGGCACCGTCTACAATGAGCAGTTCTTC.